This T cell receptor (beta chain) was retrieved from a study of blood T cell repertoires in COVID-19. Overall study: T cells, B-cell-depleted T cells, or PBMCs supplied cDNA or gDNA.

Per the study methods: Quantification of nucleated cells was approximated via reference gene primer amplification. The table came from immunoSEQ multiplex PCR; TCRdb's copy has only in-frame clones and leaves some out. Clone size and V and J calls were adopted from that table, with D and trimming inferred from the DNA. Among under 300,000 clones, 70% to 85% were seen once, and the ten largest hold 3% to 3.5%. The germline CDR1 and CDR2 sequences are LGHDT and YNNKEL (reference sequence). The CDR3 runs 15 residues. The V gene lost 6 bases and the J gene lost 2 bases, with 14 bases spanning the gap. Sequencing used peripheral blood. The gene calls are TRBV3-1 (or the pseudogene TRBV3-2) and TRBJ1-3, with D possibly being TRBD1 (5 bases). This TCR was recovered from a woman of 80 years or more with acute or convalescent COVID-19. This CDR3 is CASSTHQGPGNTIYF. As DNA, the CDR3 is TGTGCCAGCAGTACCCACCAGGGTCCTGGAAACACCATATATTTT.